Below, 29 T cell receptor beta chains from the same sample are listed, as sequenced in a study of T cells after yellow fever vaccination. MiXCR was run by TCRdb on the 5' RACE reads, yielding one entry per CDR3 protein. Of around 300,000 distinct CDR3 sequences listed, approximately 4% are singletons. The input for sequencing was PBMCs, taken 5 days after the yellow fever booster vaccination. The receptors were sampled from a man between 18 and 35 years old who received the YFV17D yellow fever vaccine.

This clonotype was counted a few times. The chain links TRBV7-2 to TRBJ1-2; D is unresolved. V was cut by 0 bases and J by 3 bases, with 8 bases left in between. This CDR3 has 14 amino acids. Germline CDR1 is SGHTA and CDR2 is FQGNSA. The CDR3: CASSLAAGYYGYTF. In DNA, the CDR3 is TGTGCCAGCAGCTTAGCTGCGGGGTACTATGGCTACACCTTC.

The table lists this clonotype with many counts. V is TRBV20-1 and J is TRBJ2-3; TRBD2 matches at 8 bases. Germline CDR1 DFQATT, CDR2 SNEGSKA (reference sequence). The V gene end was trimmed by 7 bases and the J gene end by 2 bases; junction bases not matched to a gene: 8. The CDR3 has 14 residues. For the CDR3, the DNA is TGCAGTGGAGCCGGGGGGGCCAACACAGATACGCAGTATTTT. Protein: CSGAGGANTDTQYF.

The genes are TRBV20-1 and TRBJ1-2; a possible D gene is TRBD1 (6 bases). Trimming removed 3 bases from V and 4 bases from J, with 15 bases in between. The CDR3 sequence is 14 residues long. Germline V gives CDR1 DFQATT, CDR2 SNEGSKA (reference sequence). CDR3 sequence reads: CSASGGQNVYGYTF. CDR3 in DNA: TGCAGTGCTAGCGGTGGACAGAATGTCTATGGCTACACCTTC.

The CDR3 region has the DNA TGTGCCATCCCAAAGGAACCGGGACTCACCGGCGAGCAGTACTTC. Its protein is CAIPKEPGLTGEQYF. The chain carries TRBV10-3 and TRBJ2-7; D is perhaps TRBD2 (6 bases). Trimming took off 8 bases at V and 6 bases at J, with 23 bases between the two ends. Germline-derived CDR1 and CDR2 are ENHRY and SYGVKD. The CDR3 runs to 15 residues.

This clonotype has at least ten counts. The rearrangement links TRBV29-1 to TRBJ1-1; D is perhaps TRBD1 (6 bases). There are 13 residues in the CDR3. Germline CDR1 and CDR2: SQVTM and ANQGSEA. Trimming left V 6 bases short and J 8 bases short, with 19 bases between. This CDR3 reads CSVFTQGASEAFF. In DNA form, the CDR3 reads TGCAGCGTGTTCACACAGGGAGCGTCCGAAGCTTTCTTT. The full variable domain, in which reference TRBV29-1 and TRBJ1-1 provide the parts outside the CDR3, is SAVISQKPSRDICQRGTSLTIQCQVDSQVTMMFWYRQQPGQSLTLIATANQGSEATYESGFVIDKFPISRPNLTFSTLTVSNMSPEDSSIYLCSVFTQGASEAFFGQGTRLTVV.

This clonotype was seen ten or more times. V is TRBV6-5 and J is TRBJ2-3; D unresolved. Germline values: CDR1 MNHEY, CDR2 SVGAGI. This CDR3 region has 16 residues. Trimming left V 6 bases short and J 0 bases short, with 16 bases between. DNA of the CDR3: TGTGCCAGCAGCCCTATGACTTTAATTAGCACAGATACGCAGTATTTT. Translating gives CASSPMTLISTDTQYF.

This clonotype was detected many times. The chain links TRBV5-4 to TRBJ2-7; D is possibly TRBD2 (6 bases). The germline V and J ends were trimmed by 0 bases and 5 bases, with 15 bases remaining between them. Per germline, CDR1 SGHNT and CDR2 YYREEE (reference sequence). CDR3 length: 15 amino acids. CDR3 DNA sequence: TGTGCCAGCAGCTTGGCCGGCGTGGCGGGGAACGAGCAGTACTTC. This codes for CASSLAGVAGNEQYF.

This clonotype was found many times. V is TRBV24-1 and J is TRBJ2-3; 8 bases are shared with TRBD2. Trimming took 10 bases from V and 4 from J; bases not matched to a gene: 12. The germline V gene has CDR1 KGHDR and CDR2 SFDVKD. This CDR3 has 15 amino acids. Written as DNA, the CDR3 is TGTGCCACTTCACCGAGAGCGGGGGCTGCAGATACGCAGTATTTT. This encodes CATSPRAGAADTQYF.

V usage is TRBV7-2 and J usage is TRBJ1-3; D remains unclear. Per germline, CDR1 SGHTA and CDR2 FQGNSA. V gave up 5 bases and J gave up 3 bases, with 14 bases separating them. This CDR3 is 15 amino acids long. The CDR3 region is CASSPVVPYGNTIYF. The CDR3 DNA reads as TGTGCCAGCAGCCCGGTTGTCCCCTATGGAAACACCATATATTTT.

This rearrangement joins TRBV6-5 to TRBJ1-2, with unresolved D. CDR3 length: 13 residues. Germline CDR1 reads MNHEY; CDR2 reads SVGAGI. The ends were cut back, 2 bases at V and 4 bases at J, with 8 bases in the middle. The CDR3 region has the DNA TGTGCCAGCAGTTACAAACGTGTCTATGGCTACACCTTC. Its translation: CASSYKRVYGYTF.

This chain joins TRBV9 and TRBJ1-3; perhaps TRBD1 as D (6 bases). V was cut by 5 bases and J by 1 base, with 10 bases left in between. The CDR3 loop spans 14 amino acids. The germline gives CDR1 SGDLS, CDR2 YYNGEE. In DNA form, the CDR3 reads TGTGCCAGCAGAAGGGGGTCTTCTGGAAACACCATATATTTT. Translation: CASRRGSSGNTIYF.

The chain employs TRBV11-1 and TRBJ1-2; no firm D call. The CDR3 is made up of 12 amino acids. CDR1 is SGHAT and CDR2 is FQDESV in the germline V gene (reference sequence). V lost 5 bases, J lost 3 bases, and 7 bases lay in between. CDR3 in DNA: TGTGCCAGCAGCCAGTTGGACTATGGCTACACCTTC. This encodes CASSQLDYGYTF.

This clonotype was detected only a few times. V and J are TRBV25-1 and TRBJ2-3; D unclear. This CDR3 is built from 11 residues. Per the germline V gene, CDR1 is MGHDK and CDR2 is SYGVNS. Trimming took 8 bases from V and 5 from J, leaving 8 bases between them. CDR3: CASGRKDTQYF. CDR3 bases: TGTGCCAGCGGTCGGAAAGATACGCAGTATTTT.

In its sample, this clonotype was seen many times. The V gene is TRBV15, the J gene TRBJ2-4, with D unresolved. Germline assignment: CDR1 LNHNV and CDR2 YYDKDF (reference sequence). The V end was cut by 0 bases, the J end by 14 bases, with 11 bases between. This CDR3 is 12 amino acids long. The CDR3 region has the DNA TGTGCCACCAGCAGAGATTCCGGGCTCGAGTACTTC. Translation: CATSRDSGLEYF.

Ten or more counts support this clonotype. The chain recombines TRBV18 with TRBJ2-7; D may be TRBD1 (6 bases). CDR3 size: 13 residues. Germline V gene data show CDR1 as KGHSH and CDR2 as LQKENI. Deletions cut 6 bases from V and 2 bases from J, with 11 bases between. CDR3 bases: TGTGCCAGCTCCTGGGACACCGCCTACGAGCAGTACTTC. This translates into CASSWDTAYEQYF.

This clonotype was recorded a few times. This chain joins TRBV4-1 and TRBJ2-1; 10 bases line up with TRBD2. Germline assignment: CDR1 MGHRA and CDR2 YSYEKL. The CDR3 runs to 17 residues. The trim removed 4 bases at V and 6 bases at J, leaving 12 bases unmatched. This CDR3 is CASSPSSGGYFRNEQFF. Written as DNA, the CDR3 is TGCGCCAGCAGCCCTTCTAGCGGGGGATACTTTCGCAATGAGCAGTTCTTC.

This clonotype occurred many times. DNA of the CDR3: TGCGCCAGCAAAGGGACAGTCCTCACCGGGGAGCTGTTTTTT. Translated, it gives CASKGTVLTGELFF. V usage is TRBV5-1 and J usage is TRBJ2-2; TRBD1 matches 7 bases. The germline CDR1 and CDR2 sequences are SGHRS and YFSETQ. Trimming cost V 6 bases and J 4 bases; bases outside gene matches: 6. The CDR3 length is 14 residues. The full variable domain, rest sourced from reference TRBV5-1 and TRBJ2-2, is KAGVTQTPRYLIKTRGQQVTLSCSPISGHRSVSWYQQTPGQGLQFLFEYFSETQRNKGNFPGRFSGRQFSNSRSEMNVSTLELGDSALYLCASKGTVLTGELFFGEGSRLTVL.

This sequence joins TRBV25-1 and TRBJ1-2, with a weak D call TRBD1 (6 bases). The CDR3 sequence is 15 residues long. Germline CDR1 MGHDK, CDR2 SYGVNS. Trimming cost V 4 bases and J 3 bases, with 15 bases left between them. The DNA of the CDR3 is TGTGCCAGCAGTGGGTACGGACAGCAAGACTATGGCTACACCTTC. Its translation is CASSGYGQQDYGYTF.

This clonotype was observed a handful of times. This rearrangement joins TRBV10-3 to TRBJ2-1; TRBD1 aligns across 9 bases. J was trimmed by 6 bases and V by 6 bases; bases with no gene match: 6. This CDR3 comprises 14 residues. Per germline, CDR1 ENHRY and CDR2 SYGVKD. The CDR3 sequence is CAIRMDRGGNEQFF. In DNA, the CDR3 is TGTGCCATCAGAATGGACAGGGGCGGCAATGAGCAGTTCTTC.

Many counts were recorded for this clonotype. The chain uses TRBV20-1 and TRBJ2-2; possibly TRBD2 for D (7 bases). Per germline, CDR1 DFQATT and CDR2 SNEGSKA (reference sequence). The CDR3 is 15 amino acids. Trimming pared 0 bases from V and 6 bases from J, leaving 14 bases between. The CDR3 nucleotides are TGCAGTGCTAGAGATCCTCAGGGGAGGGCCGGGGAGCTGTTTTTT. This codes for CSARDPQGRAGELFF.

This clonotype was counted only a few times. The chain links TRBV5-8 to TRBJ2-3; possibly TRBD1 or TRBD2 for D (6 bases each). This CDR3 contains 15 residues. V was cut by 0 bases and J by 2 bases, with 10 bases left in between. CDR1 and CDR2 from the germline V gene are SGHTS and YDEGEE. The CDR3 bases are TGTGCCAGCAGCTTGGTGGGGGGCTACACAGATACGCAGTATTTT. Its protein is CASSLVGGYTDTQYF.

V is TRBV5-1 and J is TRBJ2-2; weak D call: TRBD1 (5 bases). Trimming cost V 4 bases and J 4 bases, with 11 bases left between them. Germline CDR1 SGHRS, CDR2 YFSETQ. The CDR3 sequence is 14 residues long. The CDR3 here is CASSQQGFTGELFF. The DNA for the CDR3 is TGCGCCAGCAGCCAGCAGGGTTTCACCGGGGAGCTGTTTTTT.

In this sample, this clonotype turned up a few times. The chain uses TRBV7-2 and TRBJ2-7; D is ambiguous. The CDR3 consists of 13 residues. Between the trimmed V and J ends, which lost 1 base and 2 bases, there was a span of 6 bases. Per the germline V gene, CDR1 is SGHTA and CDR2 is FQGNSA. The CDR3 loop reads CASSLDPPYEQYF. CDR3 coding DNA: TGTGCCAGCAGCTTAGATCCCCCCTACGAGCAGTACTTC.

Comments on this clonotype: The junction departs from germline at one end; a sequencing error may be responsible. This chain links TRBV7-8 with TRBJ2-5; D possibly corresponds to TRBD2 (6 bases). Germline V gene lookup returns CDR1 SGHVS and CDR2 FQNEAQ. The CDR3 runs 12 residues. The CDR3 DNA reads as TGTGCCAGCAGCAAACCCCCGGGACTGGGAAACTTC. It encodes CASSKPPGLGNF. The variable domain in full, completed from reference TRBV7-8 and TRBJ2-5, reads GAGVSQSPRYKVAKRGQDVALRCDPISGHVSLFWYQQALGQGPEFLTYFQNEAQLDKSGLPSDRFFAERPEGSVSTLKIQRTQQEDSAVYLCASSKPPGLGNFGPGTRLLVL.

This clonotype was seen ten or more times. This chain uses TRBV6-5 with TRBJ2-1, with D tentatively TRBD1 (6 bases). The CDR3 totals 17 residues. The V end lost 0 bases, the J end lost 3 bases, and 15 bases lay between the germline ends. In germline, CDR1 is MNHEY, CDR2 SVGAGI. The CDR3 sequence is CASSYSSPRGFYNEQFF. CDR3 coding DNA: TGTGCCAGCAGTTACTCCTCTCCCAGGGGATTCTACAATGAGCAGTTCTTC.

V usage is TRBV12-3 or TRBV12-4 and J usage is TRBJ1-2; 11 positions agree with TRBD1. V lost 5 bases and J lost 8; bases outside the gene matches: 10. CDR3 length: 15 residues. The CDR3 DNA follows: TGTGCCAGCAGTCAATCGGACAGGGGGCTTTGGGGCTACACCTTC. This sequence encodes CASSQSDRGLWGYTF.

The chain links TRBV18 to TRBJ2-1; D uncertain. Trimming left V 4 bases short and J 8 bases short, with 15 bases between. Germline V gives CDR1 KGHSH, CDR2 LQKENI. There are 14 residues in the CDR3. CDR3 region: CASSQRSPVDEQFF. In DNA, the CDR3 is TGTGCCAGCTCACAGAGAAGTCCGGTCGATGAGCAGTTCTTC. Using reference TRBV18 and TRBJ2-1 for the parts outside the CDR3, the full variable domain is NAGVMQNPRHLVRRRGQEARLRCSPMKGHSHVYWYRQLPEEGLKFMVYLQKENIIDESGMPKERFSAEFPKEGPSILRIQQVVRGDSAAYFCASSQRSPVDEQFFGPGTRLTVL.

This clonotype has more than one count but fewer than ten. The chain joins TRBV12-3 or TRBV12-4 to TRBJ1-1; weak D call: TRBD1 (5 bases). Trimming took off 5 bases at V and 10 bases at J, with 11 bases between the two ends. The CDR3 has 11 amino acids. CDR3 nucleotides: TGTGCCAGCAGTAAAAGCGGGGGAGCTTTCTTT. Protein: CASSKSGGAFF.

CDR3 sequence: CSAMTWGNEQFF. DNA for the CDR3: TGCAGTGCCATGACATGGGGGAATGAGCAGTTCTTC. The J gene is TRBJ2-1, the V gene TRBV20-1; D may correspond to TRBD1 or TRBD2 (5 bases each). Germline V gene lookup returns CDR1 DFQATT and CDR2 SNEGSKA (reference sequence). V was pared by 6 bases and J by 7 bases, with 13 bases between. The CDR3 is 12 residues long.